This TCR beta chain derives from a study of T cells in Graves' hyperthyroidism and ophthalmopathy. It was RNA transcripts that yielded the amplified TCR beta CDR3 regions. During a first-round RT-PCR of the TCR CDR3, the HTBI primer set was used. TCRdb reprocessed the multiplex PCR reads via MiXCR and lists one record per CDR3 protein. The data hold around 560,000 distinct CDR3 sequences, with approximately 15% observed a single time. The germline gives CDR1 SQVTM, CDR2 ANQGSEA. The length of the CDR3 is 11 residues. The V and J ends lost 8 bases and 4 bases respectively, with 9 bases between them. The rearrangement links TRBV29-1 to TRBJ2-1; no firm D call. Sequencing input: blood. The clonotype was recovered from a woman younger than 35 with Graves' hyperthyroidism. CDR3 in amino acids: CSFVWYNEQFF. In DNA, the CDR3 is TGCAGCTTTGTGTGGTACAATGAGCAGTTCTTC.